The 23 T cell receptor beta chains listed next were all sequenced from one sample in a study of PD-1 blockade in classical Hodgkin lymphoma. Following autologous stem cell transplantation, relapse occurred in every patient, and exposure to brentuximab vedotin varied. Sequencing used immunoSEQ multiplex PCR; TCRdb keeps in-frame clones, though not all of them. The data hold 80,000 to 100,000 clones, with roughly 92% observed a single time. The source material was peripheral blood mononuclear cells (PBMCs), sampled at baseline. The receptors derive from a human donor with classical Hodgkin lymphoma.

This chain connects TRBV19 to TRBJ2-3; the D gene is possibly TRBD1 (5 bases). Germline loops: CDR1 LNHDA, CDR2 SQIVND (reference sequence). The V gene lost 3 bases and the J gene lost 2 bases, with 9 bases spanning the gap. CDR3 length: 14 residues. As DNA, the CDR3 is TGTGCCAGTAGTATTAGGGGTCCCACAGATACGCAGTATTTT. It is translated as CASSIRGPTDTQYF.

V and J are TRBV6-5 and TRBJ1-3, with D unclear. This CDR3 comprises 14 residues. Trimming cost V 6 bases and J 4 bases, with 13 bases left between them. Germline V CDR1 and CDR2: MNHEY, SVGAGI. Here the CDR3 reads CASSRRARGNTIYF. In DNA, the CDR3 is TGTGCCAGCAGCCGGCGGGCGCGGGGAAACACCATATATTTT.

This clone was counted between two and nine times. The chain couples TRBV4-2 to TRBJ1-2; D is perhaps TRBD1 (5 bases). Trimming took off 0 bases at V and 2 bases at J, with 10 bases between the two ends. The CDR3 consists of 15 residues. Germline-derived CDR1 and CDR2 are LGHNA and YNFKEQ. CDR3 amino acids: CASSQDQGTNYGYTF. DNA for the CDR3: TGTGCCAGCAGCCAAGACCAGGGTACCAACTATGGCTACACCTTC.

CDR3 region: CASSEGLAGMGEQFF. The CDR3 DNA reads TGTGCCAGCAGCGAGGGACTAGCGGGAATGGGTGAGCAGTTCTTC. V gene TRBV2 combines with J gene TRBJ2-1; 13 bases match TRBD2. The CDR3 consists of 15 residues. Germline V gene lookup returns CDR1 SNHLY and CDR2 FYNNEI. V dropped 6 bases and J dropped 9; count of bases not matched to a gene: 8. Based on the CDR3 plus reference TRBV2 and TRBJ2-1, the full variable domain is EPEVTQTPSHQVTQMGQEVILRCVPISNHLYFYWYRQILGQKVEFLVSFYNNEISEKSEIFDDQFSVERPDGSNFTLKIRSTKLEDSAMYFCASSEGLAGMGEQFFGPGTRLTVL.

The gene calls are TRBV5-1 and TRBJ1-2; D is perhaps TRBD1 (6 bases). Trimming took off 0 bases at V and 5 bases at J, with 11 bases between the two ends. The CDR3 loop spans 14 amino acids. Germline V gives CDR1 SGHRS, CDR2 YFSETQ. The CDR3 coding sequence is TGCGCCAGCAGCTTGGAGTCCAGGGGATATGGCTACACCTTC. Amino acid sequence: CASSLESRGYGYTF.

The rearrangement joins TRBV30 to TRBJ1-4, with a weak D call TRBD1 (5 bases). The V gene's germline CDR1 is GTSNPN and CDR2 SVGIG (reference sequence). Trimming stripped 5 bases from V and 4 bases from J, with 11 bases between. This CDR3 is 13 amino acids long. The chain's CDR3 is CAWSGRSNEKLFF. DNA for the CDR3: TGTGCCTGGTCAGGGCGAAGTAATGAAAAACTGTTTTTT.

A few counts support this clone. Here the CDR3 reads CASSLAAYALEQFF. CDR3 nucleotide sequence: TGTGCCAGCAGTTTAGCAGCGTACGCCCTTGAGCAGTTCTTC. This chain uses TRBV27 with TRBJ2-1; D unresolved. With 2 bases removed from V and 9 bases from J, the gap between germline ends came to 14 bases. In germline, CDR1 is MNHEY, CDR2 SMNVEV (reference sequence). The CDR3 spans 14 residues.

This sequence joins TRBV15 and TRBJ2-1; D remains ambiguous. Germline CDR1 reads LNHNV; CDR2 reads YYDKDF (reference sequence). This CDR3 is 14 amino acids long. Between the trimmed V and J ends, which lost 0 bases and 6 bases, there was a span of 9 bases. CDR3 coding DNA: TGTGCCACCAGCAGAGAGGTATTTAGCAATGAGCAGTTCTTC. Residues: CATSREVFSNEQFF.

J is TRBJ1-1 and V is TRBV6-1, with a possible D match to TRBD1 (5 bases). The ends were cut back, 7 bases at V and 9 bases at J, with 12 bases in the middle. The CDR3 is made up of 11 amino acids. In germline, CDR1 is MNHNS, CDR2 SASEGT. The CDR3 region is CASNRAGQAFF. The CDR3 DNA follows: TGTGCCAGCAATCGTGCAGGGCAAGCTTTCTTT.

The V gene is TRBV29-1, the J gene TRBJ1-1; D is perhaps TRBD1 (6 bases). CDR1 and CDR2 (germline): SQVTM, ANQGSEA. Trimming shortened V by 5 bases and J by 4 bases, and 20 bases separated the two germline ends. This CDR3 is 15 amino acids long. CDR3 in amino acids: CSVPDKQGWVTEAFF. Written as DNA, the CDR3 is TGCAGCGTTCCCGATAAACAGGGCTGGGTCACTGAAGCTTTCTTT.

The chain couples TRBV2 to TRBJ2-3, with 8 bases identical to TRBD2. This CDR3 is built from 16 residues. Germline CDR1 and CDR2: SNHLY and FYNNEI. Trimming at V came to 5 bases and at J to 0 bases, leaving 7 bases not matched to a gene. CDR3 sequence: CASSKRASGSTDTQYF. CDR3 bases: TGTGCCAGCAGTAAACGGGCTAGCGGGAGCACAGATACGCAGTATTTT.

The chain carries TRBV5-6 and TRBJ1-5; D might be TRBD1 (6 bases). The CDR3 contains 15 residues. The V end lost 0 bases, the J end lost 7 bases, and 14 bases lay between the germline ends. Germline CDR1 is SGHDT and CDR2 is YYEEEE. The CDR3 sequence is CASSLDRERDQPQHF. CDR3 in DNA: TGTGCCAGCAGCTTGGACAGGGAAAGAGACCAGCCCCAGCATTTT.

This rearrangement joins TRBV29-1 to TRBJ2-1, with a tentative D call TRBD2 (5 bases). Trimming took off 4 bases at V and 7 bases at J, with 14 bases between the two ends. The CDR3 has 13 residues. CDR1 is SQVTM, CDR2 ANQGSEA, per germline. The CDR3 nucleotides read TGCAGCGTTGCCTCTAGCTACGCGAATGAGCAGTTCTTC. Its translation: CSVASSYANEQFF.

This clone appeared a few times. The chain recombines TRBV6-5 with TRBJ1-1; tentative D call: TRBD1 (5 bases). Germline CDR1 MNHEY, CDR2 SVGAGI. The CDR3 sequence is 14 residues long. V shed 5 bases and J shed 1 base, with 11 bases lying between them. CDR3 sequence (DNA): TGTGCCAGCAGTCGTGGGACGGCGAACACTGAAGCTTTCTTT. Its protein is CASSRGTANTEAFF.

The chain combines TRBV7-6 with TRBJ1-1; TRBD1 aligns across 10 bases. Unmatched junction bases numbered 11, after V lost 7 bases and J lost 3 bases. Germline V CDR1 and CDR2: SGHVS, FNYEAQ. The CDR3 is made up of 16 amino acids. The CDR3 region has the DNA TGTGCCAGCACCAGGACAGGGGGTCTCAGGGACACTGAAGCTTTCTTT. Translation: CASTRTGGLRDTEAFF.

The J gene is TRBJ1-2, the V gene TRBV6-5; D is uncertain. With 2 bases removed from V and 4 bases from J, the gap between germline ends came to 11 bases. This CDR3 has 14 amino acids. Germline V gene lookup returns CDR1 MNHEY and CDR2 SVGAGI. Written as DNA, the CDR3 is TGTGCCAGCAGTTACAAGGGCAGCCCCTATGGCTACACCTTC. Translating it yields CASSYKGSPYGYTF.

This chain joins TRBV30 and TRBJ2-3, with 13 bases fitting TRBD2. From germline, CDR1 is GTSNPN and CDR2 SVGIG (reference sequence). J lost 6 bases, V lost 2 bases, and 8 bases had no gene match. The CDR3 loop spans 16 amino acids. Here the CDR3 reads CAWSRGLAGESDTQYF. CDR3 nucleotide sequence: TGTGCCTGGAGTCGAGGACTAGCGGGAGAATCGGATACGCAGTATTTT.

The V gene is TRBV7-9, the J gene TRBJ2-1, with TRBD1 as a possible D gene (5 bases). V was shortened by 1 base and J by 5 bases, with 12 bases between the two germline ends. This CDR3 spans 15 amino acids. Per the germline V gene, CDR1 is SEHNR and CDR2 is FQNEAQ (reference sequence). As DNA, the CDR3 is TGTGCCAGCAGCTTAGTGACAGTTCCCAACAATGAGCAGTTCTTC. Protein product: CASSLVTVPNNEQFF.

The V call is TRBV5-6, the J call TRBJ2-7; 10 nucleotides line up with TRBD1. Germline-derived CDR1 and CDR2 are SGHDT and YYEEEE. Losses at the gene ends were 5 bases for V and 4 bases for J; bases not matched to a gene: 15. The CDR3 has 17 amino acids. The CDR3: CASRTGGRPFPDYEQYF. Written as DNA, the CDR3 is TGTGCCAGCAGGACAGGGGGCAGGCCTTTTCCTGATTACGAGCAGTACTTC. Drawing the rest from reference TRBV5-6 and TRBJ2-7, the complete variable domain is DAGVTQSPTHLIKTRGQQVTLRCSPKSGHDTVSWYQQALGQGPQFIFQYYEEEERQRGNFPDRFSGHQFPNYSSELNVNALLLGDSALYLCASRTGGRPFPDYEQYFGPGTRLTVT.

V is TRBV13 and J is TRBJ2-7, with 12 bases identical to TRBD2. This CDR3 is built from 15 residues. Looked up from germline, CDR1 is PRHDT and CDR2 is FYEKMQ (reference sequence). V gave up 3 bases and J gave up 5 bases; unmatched junction bases: 5. The CDR3 sequence is CASSLRTSGNNEQYF. The CDR3 DNA follows: TGTGCCAGCAGCTTGAGGACTAGCGGGAACAACGAGCAGTACTTC. Looking up the rest from reference TRBV13 and TRBJ2-7 gives the full variable domain: AAGVIQSPRHLIKEKRETATLKCYPIPRHDTVYWYQQGPGQDPQFLISFYEKMQSDKGSIPDRFSAQQFSDYHSELNMSSLELGDSALYFCASSLRTSGNNEQYFGPGTRLTVT.

V usage is TRBV29-1 and J usage is TRBJ2-1, with TRBD2 matching over 7 bases. CDR3 length: 12 residues. J gave up 9 bases and V 6 bases, and 8 bases lay outside the gene matches. Germline V lookup: CDR1 SQVTM, CDR2 ANQGSEA. Here the CDR3 reads CSVQAGTGEQFF. DNA of the CDR3: TGCAGCGTCCAAGCGGGGACGGGTGAGCAGTTCTTC.

This chain uses TRBV27 with TRBJ2-1, with TRBD2 as a possible D gene (6 bases). Between the trimmed V and J ends, which lost 2 bases and 7 bases, there was a span of 18 bases. CDR3 length: 16 residues. Per germline, CDR1 MNHEY and CDR2 SMNVEV (reference sequence). CDR3 coding DNA: TGTGCCAGCAGTTTAATGCAGGAGCGGGCCCAGAATGAGCAGTTCTTC. Residues: CASSLMQERAQNEQFF.

V gene TRBV11-2 combines with J gene TRBJ2-7; D remains ambiguous. This CDR3 contains 14 residues. V lost 5 bases to trimming and J lost 2 bases, with 13 bases between them. Germline-derived CDR1 and CDR2 are SGHAT and FQNNGV. The CDR3 loop is CASSPRRTAYEQYF. The CDR3 region has the DNA TGTGCCAGCAGCCCCCGTCGTACGGCCTACGAGCAGTACTTC.